This T cell receptor (beta chain) was profiled in a study of T cells after yellow fever vaccination. Study at large: Any fraction with a low cell number was prepared using SMART-Seq v4 Ultra Low Input. Overall study results and limits: After the booster, over 95% of CD4 and 88% of CD8 primary-response clones were re-detected.

Per germline, CDR1 LNHDA and CDR2 SQIVND (reference sequence). The CDR3 is 13 amino acids. V was cut by 1 base and J by 16 bases, with 17 bases left in between. Template switching by 5'RACE produced TCR cDNA, adding a universal primer site and UMIs. A single record per CDR3 protein comes from TCRdb applying MiXCR to the 5' RACE reads. This sample has about 370,000 distinct CDR3 sequences; under 14% occur once, and the top ten carry more than 15%. Concerning this clonotype itself: Antigen specificity is unknown.

The starting material was PBMCs, obtained on the day of the first yellow fever vaccination. This sequence joins TRBV19 and TRBJ1-5, with D perhaps matching TRBD1 (5 bases). The sequence came from a man aged 18 to 29 who received the YFV17D yellow fever vaccine. The CDR3, as DNA: TGTGCCAGTAGTATAGTTTTGGACAACCCGTTTCATTTT. It yields the protein CASSIVLDNPFHF.